This entry features one T cell receptor (beta chain) sequence. What it recognizes is unknown. Produced via immunoSEQ multiplex PCR; TCRdb's table is partial and in-frame only. The table records some 80,000 clones, approximately 89% of them present only once. The data were taken from a study of a mutant IDH1 vaccine in newly diagnosed glioma. Study-wide background: With temozolomide cycles, or 4-6 weeks after radiotherapy alone, vaccination was started.

The germline V gene encodes CDR1 MDHEN and CDR2 SYDVKM. The ends were cut back, 1 base at V and 6 bases at J, with 12 bases in the middle. This CDR3 comprises 15 residues. Time point described: week 23, last vaccination. Vaccination comprised doses that each held 300 ug of mutant IDH1 20-mer peptide, plus topical imiquimod. This chain joins TRBV28 and TRBJ1-4; D is ambiguous. This TCR was sampled from a woman aged 50 to 60 with glioma. This specimen consisted of PBMCs, obtained from a glioma patient whose treatment included an IDH1 peptide vaccine. DNA of the CDR3: TGTGCCAGCAGTTTATACCGCGTCGGGGATGAAAAACTGTTTTTT. It encodes CASSLYRVGDEKLFF.